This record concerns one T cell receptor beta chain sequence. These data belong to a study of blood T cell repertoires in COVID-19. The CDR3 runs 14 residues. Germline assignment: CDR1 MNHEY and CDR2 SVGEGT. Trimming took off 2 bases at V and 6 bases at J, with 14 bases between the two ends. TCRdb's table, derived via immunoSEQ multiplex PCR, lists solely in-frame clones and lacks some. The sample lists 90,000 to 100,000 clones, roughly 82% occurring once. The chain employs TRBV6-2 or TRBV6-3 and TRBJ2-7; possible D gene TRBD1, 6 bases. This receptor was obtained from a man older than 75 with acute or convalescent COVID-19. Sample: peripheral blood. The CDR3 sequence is CASSYPNVGGEQYF. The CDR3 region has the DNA TGTGCCAGCAGTTACCCTAACGTAGGGGGCGAGCAGTACTTC.